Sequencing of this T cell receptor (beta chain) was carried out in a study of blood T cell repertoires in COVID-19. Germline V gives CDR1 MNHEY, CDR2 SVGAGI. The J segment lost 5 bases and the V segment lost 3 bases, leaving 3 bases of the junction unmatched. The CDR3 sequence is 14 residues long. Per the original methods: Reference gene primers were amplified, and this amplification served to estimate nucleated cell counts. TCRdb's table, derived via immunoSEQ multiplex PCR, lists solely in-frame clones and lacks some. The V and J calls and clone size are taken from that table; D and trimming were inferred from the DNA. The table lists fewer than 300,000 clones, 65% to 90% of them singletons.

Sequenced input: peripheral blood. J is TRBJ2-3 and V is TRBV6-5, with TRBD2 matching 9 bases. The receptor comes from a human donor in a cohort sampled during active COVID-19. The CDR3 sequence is CASSYSGSVDTQYF. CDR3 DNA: TGTGCCAGCAGTTATAGCGGGAGCGTAGATACGCAGTATTTT.